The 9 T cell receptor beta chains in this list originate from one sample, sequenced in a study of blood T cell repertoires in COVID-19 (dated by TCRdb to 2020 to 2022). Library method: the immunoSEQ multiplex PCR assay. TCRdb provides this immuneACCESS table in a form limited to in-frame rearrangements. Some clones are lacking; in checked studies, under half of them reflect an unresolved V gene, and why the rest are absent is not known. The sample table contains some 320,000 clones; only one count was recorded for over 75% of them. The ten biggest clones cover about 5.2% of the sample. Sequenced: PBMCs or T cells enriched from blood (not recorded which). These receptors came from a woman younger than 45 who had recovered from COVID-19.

CDR3 loop: CASSHVLDTQYF. The CDR3 DNA is TGTGCCAGCAGCCACGTACTGGATACGCAGTATTTT. The chain is built from TRBV7-8 and TRBJ2-3; no definite D call. The CDR3 length is 12 residues. The V end lost 5 bases, the J end lost 6 bases, and 9 bases lay between the germline ends. CDR1 is SGHVS and CDR2 is FQNEAQ in the germline V gene.

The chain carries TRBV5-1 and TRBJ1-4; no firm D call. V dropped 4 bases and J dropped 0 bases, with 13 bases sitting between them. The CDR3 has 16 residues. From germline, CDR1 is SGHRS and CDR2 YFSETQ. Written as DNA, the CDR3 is TGCGCCAGCAGCCCCCGCAGCGGGACAACTAATGAAAAACTGTTTTTT. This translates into CASSPRSGTTNEKLFF. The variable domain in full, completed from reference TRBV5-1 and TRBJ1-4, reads KAGVTQTPRYLIKTRGQQVTLSCSPISGHRSVSWYQQTPGQGLQFLFEYFSETQRNKGNFPGRFSGRQFSNSRSEMNVSTLELGDSALYLCASSPRSGTTNEKLFFGSGTQLSVL.

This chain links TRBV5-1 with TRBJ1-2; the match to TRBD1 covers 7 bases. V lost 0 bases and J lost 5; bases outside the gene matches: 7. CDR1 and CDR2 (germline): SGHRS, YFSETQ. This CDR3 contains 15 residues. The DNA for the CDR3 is TGCGCCAGCAGCTTGGTGGGACAGACCTTGTATGGCTACACCTTC. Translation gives CASSLVGQTLYGYTF.

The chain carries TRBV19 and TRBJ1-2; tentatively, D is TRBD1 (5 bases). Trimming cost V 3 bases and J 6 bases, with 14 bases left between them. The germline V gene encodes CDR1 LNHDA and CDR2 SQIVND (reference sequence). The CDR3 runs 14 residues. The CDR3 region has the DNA TGTGCCAGTAGTATGTCCCCTGTAGGGGATGGCTACACCTTC. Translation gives CASSMSPVGDGYTF.

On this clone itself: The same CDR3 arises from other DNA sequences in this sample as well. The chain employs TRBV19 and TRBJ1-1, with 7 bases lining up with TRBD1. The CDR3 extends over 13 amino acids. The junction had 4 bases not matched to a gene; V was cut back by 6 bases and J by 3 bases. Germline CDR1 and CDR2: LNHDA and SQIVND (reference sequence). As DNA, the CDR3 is TGTGCCAGTAGCACCACAGGGGACACTGAAGCTTTCTTT. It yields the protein CASSTTGDTEAFF.

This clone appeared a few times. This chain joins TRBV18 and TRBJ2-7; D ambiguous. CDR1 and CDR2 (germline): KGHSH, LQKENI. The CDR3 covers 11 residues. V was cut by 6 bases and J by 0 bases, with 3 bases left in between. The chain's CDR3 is CASSYSYEQYF. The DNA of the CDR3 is TGTGCCAGCTCGTACTCCTACGAGCAGTACTTC.

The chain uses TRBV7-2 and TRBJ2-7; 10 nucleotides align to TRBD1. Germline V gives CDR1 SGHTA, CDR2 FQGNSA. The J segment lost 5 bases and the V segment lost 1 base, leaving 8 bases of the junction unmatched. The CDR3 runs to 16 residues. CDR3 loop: CASSLVDRGIWNEQYF. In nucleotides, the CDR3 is TGTGCCAGCAGCTTAGTGGACAGGGGGATTTGGAACGAGCAGTACTTC.

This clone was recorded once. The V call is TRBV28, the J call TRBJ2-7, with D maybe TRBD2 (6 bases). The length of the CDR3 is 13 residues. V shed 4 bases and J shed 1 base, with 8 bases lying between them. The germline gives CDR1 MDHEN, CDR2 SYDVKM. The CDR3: CASSYGTSYEQYF. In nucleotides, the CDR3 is TGTGCCAGCAGTTATGGGACTTCCTACGAGCAGTACTTC.

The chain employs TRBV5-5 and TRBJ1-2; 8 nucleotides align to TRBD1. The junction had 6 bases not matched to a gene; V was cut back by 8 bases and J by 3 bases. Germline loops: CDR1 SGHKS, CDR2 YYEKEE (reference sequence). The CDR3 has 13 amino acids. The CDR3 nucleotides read TGTGCCAGTGGAGACAGGGGTGACTATGGCTACACCTTC. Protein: CASGDRGDYGYTF.